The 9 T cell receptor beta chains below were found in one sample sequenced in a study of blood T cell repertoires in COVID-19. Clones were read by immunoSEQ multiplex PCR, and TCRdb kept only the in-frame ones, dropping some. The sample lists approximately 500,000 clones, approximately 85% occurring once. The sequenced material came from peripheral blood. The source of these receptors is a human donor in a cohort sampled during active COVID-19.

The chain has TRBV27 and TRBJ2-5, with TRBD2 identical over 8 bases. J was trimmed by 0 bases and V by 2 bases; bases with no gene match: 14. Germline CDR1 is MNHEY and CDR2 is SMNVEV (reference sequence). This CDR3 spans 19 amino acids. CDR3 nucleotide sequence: TGTGCCAGCAGTTTAAAAGGACTAGCACCAATTTCGTACCAAGAGACCCAGTACTTC. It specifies CASSLKGLAPISYQETQYF.

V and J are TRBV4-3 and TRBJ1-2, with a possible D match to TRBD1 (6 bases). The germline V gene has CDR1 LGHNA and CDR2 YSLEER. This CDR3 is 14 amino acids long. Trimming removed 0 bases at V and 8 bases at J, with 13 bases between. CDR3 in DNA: TGCGCCAGCAGCCAAGAAGGCAGGGGAGGGGGCTACACCTTC. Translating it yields CASSQEGRGGGYTF.

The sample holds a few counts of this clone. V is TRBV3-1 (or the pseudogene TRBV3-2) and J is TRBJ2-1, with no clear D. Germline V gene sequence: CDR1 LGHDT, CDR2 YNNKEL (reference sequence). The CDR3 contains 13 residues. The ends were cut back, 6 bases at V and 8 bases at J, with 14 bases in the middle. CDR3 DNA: TGTGCCAGCAGTACAATCGTCCAATATGAGCAGTTCTTC. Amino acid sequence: CASSTIVQYEQFF.

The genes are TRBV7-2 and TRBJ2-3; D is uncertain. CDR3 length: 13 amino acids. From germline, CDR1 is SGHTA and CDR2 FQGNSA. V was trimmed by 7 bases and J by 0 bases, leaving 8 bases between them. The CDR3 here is CASTPFSTDTQYF. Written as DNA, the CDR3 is TGTGCCAGCACCCCGTTTAGCACAGATACGCAGTATTTT. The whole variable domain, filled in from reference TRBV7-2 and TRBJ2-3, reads GAGVSQSPSNKVTEKGKDVELRCDPISGHTALYWYRQSLGQGLEFLIYFQGNSAPDKSGLPSDRFSAERTGGSVSTLTIQRTQQEDSAVYLCASTPFSTDTQYFGPGTRLTVL.

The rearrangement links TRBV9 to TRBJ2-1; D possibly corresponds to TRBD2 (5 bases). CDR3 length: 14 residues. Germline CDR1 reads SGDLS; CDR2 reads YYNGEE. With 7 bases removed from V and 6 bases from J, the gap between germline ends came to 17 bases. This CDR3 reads CASGSRADSNEQFF. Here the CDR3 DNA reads TGTGCCAGCGGATCAAGAGCGGACTCCAATGAGCAGTTCTTC.

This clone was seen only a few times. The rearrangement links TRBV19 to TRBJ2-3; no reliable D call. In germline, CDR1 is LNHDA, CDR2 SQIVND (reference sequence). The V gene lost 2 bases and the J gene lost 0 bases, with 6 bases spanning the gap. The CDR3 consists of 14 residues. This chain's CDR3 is CASSIRRSTDTQYF. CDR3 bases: TGTGCCAGTAGTATACGGAGAAGCACAGATACGCAGTATTTT. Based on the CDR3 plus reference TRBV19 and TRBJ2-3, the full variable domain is DGGITQSPKYLFRKEGQNVTLSCEQNLNHDAMYWYRQDPGQGLRLIYYSQIVNDFQKGDIAEGYSVSREKKESFPLTVTSAQKNPTAFYLCASSIRRSTDTQYFGPGTRLTVL.

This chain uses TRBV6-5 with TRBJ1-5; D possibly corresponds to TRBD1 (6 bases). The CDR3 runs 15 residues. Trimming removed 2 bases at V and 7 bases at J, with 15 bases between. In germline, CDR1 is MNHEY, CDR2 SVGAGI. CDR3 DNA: TGTGCCAGCAGTTACAAACAGGGTTTGGGGCAGCCCCAGCATTTT. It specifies CASSYKQGLGQPQHF.

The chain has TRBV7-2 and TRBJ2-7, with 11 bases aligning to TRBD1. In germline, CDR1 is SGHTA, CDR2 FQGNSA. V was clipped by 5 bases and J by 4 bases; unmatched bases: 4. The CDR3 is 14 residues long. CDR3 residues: CASSIRDRGYEQYF. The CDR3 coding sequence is TGTGCCAGCAGCATACGGGACAGGGGGTACGAGCAGTACTTC.

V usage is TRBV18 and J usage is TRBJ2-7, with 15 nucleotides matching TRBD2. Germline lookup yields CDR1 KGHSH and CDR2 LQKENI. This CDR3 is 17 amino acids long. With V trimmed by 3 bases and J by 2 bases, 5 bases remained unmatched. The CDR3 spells CASSPGGLAGGTYEQYF. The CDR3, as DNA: TGTGCCAGCTCACCGGGGGGACTAGCGGGAGGCACCTACGAGCAGTACTTC.